These 17 T cell receptor beta chains were all obtained from the same sample, sequenced in a study of OX40 agonist ivuxolimab in advanced cancers. The method was immunoSEQ multiplex PCR; TCRdb's version includes in-frame clones alone and lacks a portion of them. The table has 35,000 or so clones, 82% seen once; the top ten hold 1.5% to 2%. The sample here was CD4+ or CD8+ T cells sorted from blood, taken in a trial of the OX40 agonist ivuxolimab. Receptors originate from an adult with an advanced solid tumor such as melanoma, head and neck, liver or kidney cancer.

Here the CDR3 DNA reads TGTGCCAGCAGCTTATGGGGGCCTAGCGGGGGGCACTATACGCAGTATTTT. Translated, it gives CASSLWGPSGGHYTQYF. The V and J genes are TRBV7-2 and TRBJ2-3; 11 bases agree with TRBD2. Germline CDR1 reads SGHTA; CDR2 reads FQGNSA. The V gene end was trimmed by 2 bases and the J gene end by 7 bases; junction bases not matched to a gene: 11. The CDR3 totals 17 residues.

The J gene is TRBJ1-2, the V gene TRBV11-2; no reliable D call. V was trimmed by 2 bases and J by 8 bases, leaving 15 bases between them. This CDR3 is built from 14 residues. The germline V gene encodes CDR1 SGHAT and CDR2 FQNNGV. The CDR3 loop is CASSLLLQSGGYTF. CDR3 bases: TGTGCCAGCAGCTTACTCTTGCAGTCCGGCGGCTACACCTTC.

The V call is TRBV5-4, the J call TRBJ1-2; no definite D call. Germline V CDR1 and CDR2: SGHNT, YYREEE (reference sequence). Trimming took off 3 bases at V and 2 bases at J, with 8 bases between the two ends. The CDR3 runs to 13 residues. The CDR3 protein is CASSSGPNYGYTF. The CDR3 DNA is TGTGCCAGCAGCTCTGGCCCCAACTATGGCTACACCTTC.

V gene TRBV9 combines with J gene TRBJ2-1, with 11 bases identical to TRBD2. V trimming: 2 bases; J trimming: 7 bases; junction bases outside the gene matches: 5. Germline CDR1 reads SGDLS; CDR2 reads YYNGEE. There are 15 residues in the CDR3. CDR3: CASSVGTSGGNEQFF. The CDR3, as DNA: TGTGCCAGCAGCGTCGGGACTAGCGGCGGGAATGAGCAGTTCTTC.

The chain links TRBV5-1 to TRBJ2-5; D may be TRBD2 (8 bases). Trimming left V 0 bases short and J 5 bases short, with 14 bases between. The CDR3 is 15 residues long. Germline-derived CDR1 and CDR2 are SGHRS and YFSETQ. The CDR3 sequence: CASSLGTGGGETQYF. In nucleotides, the CDR3 is TGCGCCAGCAGCTTGGGGACAGGCGGGGGGGAGACCCAGTACTTC.

V usage is TRBV10-3 and J usage is TRBJ1-2, with a tentative D call TRBD1 (5 bases). Trimming removed 3 bases from V and 4 bases from J, with 15 bases in between. CDR3 size: 15 residues. From germline, CDR1 is ENHRY and CDR2 SYGVKD. The CDR3, as DNA: TGTGCCATCAGTGATATTGCCAGGGCTTTCTATGGCTACACCTTC. Its protein is CAISDIARAFYGYTF.

The rearrangement joins TRBV7-2 to TRBJ2-5; D uncertain. The germline gives CDR1 SGHTA, CDR2 FQGNSA. This CDR3 contains 12 residues. V was clipped by 8 bases and J by 5 bases, with 12 bases between them. CDR3 sequence: CASQRSAETQYF. The CDR3 nucleotides read TGTGCCAGCCAGAGGTCCGCCGAGACCCAGTACTTC.

The rearrangement links TRBV6-1 to TRBJ2-5; 8 bases align to TRBD2. The CDR3 runs to 14 residues. J lost 2 bases, V lost 5 bases, and 4 bases had no gene match. CDR1 is MNHNS, CDR2 SASEGT, per germline. The CDR3 bases are TGTGCCAGCAGTCGAGCGGGGGCGCAAGAGACCCAGTACTTC. Protein product: CASSRAGAQETQYF.

The V gene is TRBV6-6, the J gene TRBJ1-2; unclear D gene. This CDR3 has 13 residues. V was cut by 0 bases and J by 4 bases, with 6 bases left in between. Per the germline V gene, CDR1 is MNHNY and CDR2 is SVGAGI (reference sequence). DNA of the CDR3: TGTGCCAGCAGTTACTCTCTGATCTATGGCTACACCTTC. Protein sequence: CASSYSLIYGYTF.

The chain has TRBV27 and TRBJ2-2, with a possible D match to TRBD2 (5 bases). The V end was cut by 5 bases, the J end by 6 bases, with 13 bases between. Germline assignment: CDR1 MNHEY and CDR2 SMNVEV (reference sequence). The CDR3 is 14 amino acids. DNA for the CDR3: TGTGCCAGCAGTCGGACTGCGTGGCCCGGGGAGCTGTTTTTT. Translation gives CASSRTAWPGELFF.

CDR3 region: CASSQDWGTHSNEQFF. The CDR3 nucleotides are TGCGCCAGCAGCCAAGATTGGGGGACACACTCCAATGAGCAGTTCTTC. This rearrangement joins TRBV4-1 to TRBJ2-1, with D possibly matching TRBD1 (6 bases). The germline gives CDR1 MGHRA, CDR2 YSYEKL. V was pared by 0 bases and J by 6 bases, with 15 bases between. CDR3 length: 16 residues.

This chain uses TRBV6-1 with TRBJ2-3; the match to TRBD2 covers 11 bases. Germline V lookup: CDR1 MNHNS, CDR2 SASEGT. This CDR3 comprises 15 residues. Losses at the gene ends were 7 bases for V and 2 bases for J; bases not matched to a gene: 5. The chain's CDR3 is CASKGLAGLTDTQYF. DNA for the CDR3: TGTGCCAGCAAAGGACTAGCGGGCCTCACAGATACGCAGTATTTT.

V usage is TRBV5-1 and J usage is TRBJ1-4; possibly TRBD1 for D (6 bases). Germline V gene lookup returns CDR1 SGHRS and CDR2 YFSETQ. The CDR3 is made up of 16 amino acids. Trimming pared 4 bases from V and 8 bases from J, leaving 21 bases between. CDR3 bases: TGCGCCAGCAGCATAGTTACAGGGACGGTACGGGAAAAACTGTTTTTT. It encodes CASSIVTGTVREKLFF.

This clone was seen a few times. The J gene is TRBJ1-1, the V gene TRBV7-2, with TRBD1 matching 8 bases. The CDR3 runs to 15 residues. Trimming took 4 bases from V and 7 from J; bases not matched to a gene: 11. The germline gives CDR1 SGHTA, CDR2 FQGNSA. Here the CDR3 reads CASSSRTGRYSEAFF. CDR3 DNA sequence: TGTGCCAGCAGCTCCCGGACAGGGAGATATAGTGAAGCTTTCTTT.

The rearrangement links TRBV7-8 to TRBJ2-1; the D is unclear. V lost 5 bases to trimming and J lost 4 bases, with 15 bases between them. The germline V gene encodes CDR1 SGHVS and CDR2 FQNEAQ. The CDR3 has 15 amino acids. The CDR3 nucleotides are TGTGCCAGCAGCCCGTACGTAGACCCGTACAATGAGCAGTTCTTC. Translated: CASSPYVDPYNEQFF.

This clone was detected a few times. The chain recombines TRBV7-2 with TRBJ1-3; perhaps TRBD1 as D (6 bases). Germline V gives CDR1 SGHTA, CDR2 FQGNSA. V dropped 1 base and J dropped 2 bases, with 12 bases sitting between them. The CDR3 length is 16 residues. CDR3 in amino acids: CASSLEGGAPGNTIYF. CDR3 in DNA: TGTGCCAGCAGCTTAGAGGGGGGCGCGCCTGGAAACACCATATATTTT.

The chain links TRBV5-4 to TRBJ2-7; TRBD1 matches at 7 bases. Germline CDR1 SGHNT, CDR2 YYREEE (reference sequence). This CDR3 comprises 14 residues. V was clipped by 4 bases and J by 0 bases; unmatched bases: 4. The CDR3 reads CASSVDRASYEQYF. The CDR3 DNA is TGTGCCAGCAGCGTAGACAGGGCCTCCTACGAGCAGTACTTC.